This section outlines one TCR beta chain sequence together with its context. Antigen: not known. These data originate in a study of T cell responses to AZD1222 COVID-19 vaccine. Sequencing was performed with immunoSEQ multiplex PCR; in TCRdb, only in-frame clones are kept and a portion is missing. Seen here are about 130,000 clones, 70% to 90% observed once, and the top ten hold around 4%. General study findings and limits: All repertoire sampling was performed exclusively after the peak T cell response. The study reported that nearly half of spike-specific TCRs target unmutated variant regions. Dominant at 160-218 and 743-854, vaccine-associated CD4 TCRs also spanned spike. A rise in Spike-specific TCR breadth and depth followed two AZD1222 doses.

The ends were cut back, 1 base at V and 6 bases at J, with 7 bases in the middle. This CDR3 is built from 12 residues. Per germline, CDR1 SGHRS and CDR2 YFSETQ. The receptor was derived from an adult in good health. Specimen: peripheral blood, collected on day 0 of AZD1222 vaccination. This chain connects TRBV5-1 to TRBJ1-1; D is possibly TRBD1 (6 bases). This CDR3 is CASSLPGAEAFF. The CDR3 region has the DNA TGCGCCAGCAGCTTGCCAGGGGCTGAAGCTTTCTTT.